The rows below give T cell receptor beta chains drawn from one sample of a study of blood T cells in healthy people across ages. TCRdb redid the calling of the 5' RACE reads with MiXCR, one entry per CDR3 protein. The sample holds 1,300,000 or so distinct CDR3 sequences; roughly 60% are singletons and the top ten take roughly 6.3%. The sequenced sample was blood. The receptors here all came from a man aged 18 to 35 in good health. Both conserved end residues are part of each CDR3. A D gene is named only where the DNA matches it firmly. Clone size is stated in some rows and not others, as once, few, many or a class when expanded.

j_gene,abundance,v_gene,d_gene,CDR3aa,CDR3nt
TRBJ2-7,-,TRBV27,TRBD2,CASSLLASGEPYEQYF,TGTGCCAGCAGTTTATTAGCTAGCGGGGAACCCTACGAGCAGTACTTC
TRBJ2-7,-,TRBV15,-,CATAKGLGSYEQYF,TGTGCCACCGCGAAGGGCCTGGGCTCCTACGAGCAGTACTTC
TRBJ1-2,once,TRBV2,-,CASSEYVQDNYGYTF,TGTGCCAGCAGTGAATATGTACAGGATAACTATGGCTACACCTTC
TRBJ2-7,-,TRBV29-1,-,CSALDSSSYEQYF,TGCAGCGCACTGGACAGTAGCTCCTACGAGCAGTACTTC
TRBJ2-7,few,TRBV7-9,-,CASSKDGVSYEQYF,TGTGCCAGCAGCAAGGACGGAGTCTCCTACGAGCAGTACTTC
TRBJ2-3,-,TRBV2,TRBD2,CASSGLAGDLSSTDTQYF,TGTGCCAGCAGCGGACTAGCGGGGGACCTCTCTAGCACAGATACGCAGTATTTT
TRBJ1-1,-,TRBV6-5,-,CASSPLTGWTEAFF,TGTGCCAGCAGTCCCCTGACAGGATGGACTGAAGCTTTCTTT
TRBJ2-7,-,TRBV3-1,TRBD2,CASSLQRGGNSYEQYF,TGTGCCAGCAGCCTACAGCGGGGAGGGAACTCCTACGAGCAGTACTTC
TRBJ2-7,once,TRBV7-9,-,CASSIAGREDEQYF,TGTGCCAGCAGCATTGCCGGCAGGGAGGACGAGCAGTACTTC
TRBJ2-7,-,TRBV7-9,-,CASGQLAYEQYF,TGTGCCAGCGGACAGCTAGCGTACGAGCAGTACTTC
TRBJ1-2,-,TRBV6-5,-,CASSYSGSHGYTF,TGTGCCAGCAGTTATTCAGGGTCCCATGGCTACACCTTC
TRBJ1-2,few,TRBV12-3/TRBV12-4,TRBD1,CASSQRQGWGYTF,TGTGCCAGCAGTCAACGACAGGGTTGGGGCTACACCTTC
TRBJ1-2,few,TRBV6-6,-,CASSYSTGKNGYTF,TGTGCCAGCAGTTACTCGACTGGGAAGAATGGCTACACCTTC
TRBJ1-6,-,TRBV27,-,CASRAVVGASYNSPLHF,TGTGCCAGCAGGGCCGTTGTGGGGGCTTCCTATAATTCACCCCTCCACTTT
TRBJ2-1,few,TRBV20-1,-,CSARTRGTYGNEQFF,TGCAGTGCCCGGACTAGGGGGACTTACGGTAATGAGCAGTTCTTC
TRBJ1-1,once,TRBV12-3/TRBV12-4,TRBD1,CASSAGTGEGTEAFF,TGTGCCAGCAGCGCTGGGACAGGGGAGGGCACTGAAGCTTTCTTT
TRBJ1-2,once,TRBV10-3,-,CANSVLANYGYTF,TGTGCCAACAGTGTTTTGGCTAACTATGGCTACACCTTC
TRBJ2-3,-,TRBV28,TRBD2,CASSSRTSGRKDTQYF,TGTGCCAGCAGTTCTCGGACTAGCGGGAGAAAGGATACGCAGTATTTT
TRBJ1-1,-,TRBV30,TRBD1,CAWGRQGEAFF,TGTGCCTGGGGGAGACAGGGTGAAGCTTTCTTT
TRBJ2-5,-,TRBV7-8,-,CASSLTVRGEETQYF,TGTGCCAGCAGCTTAACAGTCAGGGGGGAAGAGACCCAGTACTTC
TRBJ2-7,-,TRBV7-9,-,CASSAITYEQYF,TGTGCCAGCAGCGCCATTACCTACGAGCAGTACTTC
TRBJ2-1,-,TRBV9,TRBD1,CASEDRSSYNEQFF,TGTGCCAGCGAGGACAGGAGCTCCTACAATGAGCAGTTCTTC
TRBJ2-4,-,TRBV7-2,-,CASSLAGLEVDKNIQYF,TGTGCCAGCAGCTTAGCAGGGCTAGAGGTAGACAAAAACATTCAGTACTTC
TRBJ2-1,-,TRBV7-8,TRBD2,CASSLDSSGMIGEQFF,TGTGCCAGCAGCTTAGATTCTAGCGGGATGATTGGTGAGCAGTTCTTC
TRBJ1-2,few,TRBV2,-,CASSVRKLRDGYTF,TGTGCCAGCAGTGTGAGGAAACTGCGGGATGGCTACACCTTC
TRBJ2-1,few,TRBV20-1,TRBD2,CSTTGGTGYNEQFF,TGCAGTACAACGGGGGGTACGGGCTACAATGAGCAGTTCTTC
TRBJ2-3,few,TRBV20-1,TRBD2,CSAKTSGDRTDTQYF,TGCAGTGCAAAAACTAGCGGGGATCGCACAGATACGCAGTATTTT